A selection of T cell receptor beta chains follows, all from one sample in a study of T cell responses to AZD1222 COVID-19 vaccine. The method was immunoSEQ multiplex PCR; TCRdb's version includes in-frame clones alone and lacks a portion of them. Of over 150,000 clones in the sample, over 85% were seen once. The source material was peripheral blood, sampled 28 days after the second dose of the MenACWY control vaccine. Source of these receptors: an adult who received the MenACWY meningococcal vaccine as a control. Each CDR3 is given with its conserved first and last residue. The order of the fields is D gene, J gene, clone size, V gene, CDR3 DNA, CDR3 protein. A D gene is named only where the DNA matches it firmly. Rows may omit the clone size; those that give it use once, few, many or a size class.

. | TRBJ2-1 | . | TRBV27 | TGTGCCAGCAGTTTAGGGCAGGGATATGGTGAGCAGTTCTTC | CASSLGQGYGEQFF
. | TRBJ2-3 | . | TRBV4-2 | TGTGCCAGCAGCCAAGATCGCGGTAGTGGAGATACGCAGTATTTT | CASSQDRGSGDTQYF
. | TRBJ2-7 | . | TRBV2 | TGTGCCAGCAGCTTGACAGAGACCTCCTACGAGCAGTACTTC | CASSLTETSYEQYF
. | TRBJ2-7 | . | TRBV7-9 | TGTGCCAGCAGCTCGCCCGTTTCCTACGAGCAGTACTTC | CASSSPVSYEQYF
. | TRBJ1-4 | . | TRBV10-3 | TGTGCCATCAGTGTCACGGCAAGGGCAAATGAAAAACTGTTTTTT | CAISVTARANEKLFF
. | TRBJ2-3 | . | TRBV27 | TGTGCCAGCAGTTTATCCCGCCGGCAGGGAGATACGCAGTATTTT | CASSLSRRQGDTQYF
TRBD1 | TRBJ1-3 | . | TRBV6-5 | TGTGCCACCATGGGACAGCCAATCTCTGGAAACACCATATATTTT | CATMGQPISGNTIYF
. | TRBJ1-2 | . | TRBV6-6 | TGTGCCAGCAGCCGAGACACGACAAGGTTACGTGGCTATGGCTACACCTTC | CASSRDTTRLRGYGYTF
. | TRBJ1-3 | . | TRBV10-3 | TGTGCCATCAGTGAGTCGGGTTCGGTTACCATATATTTT | CAISESGSVTIYF
. | TRBJ1-2 | . | TRBV25-1 | TGTGCCAGCAGTGAATCGGGAGAGTATGGCTACACCTTC | CASSESGEYGYTF
. | TRBJ2-2 | once | TRBV9 | TGTGCCAGCAGCACGAACAGACGCACCGGGGAGCTGTTTTTT | CASSTNRRTGELFF
. | TRBJ2-1 | few | TRBV6-6 | TGTGCCAGCACCCCAAGGGGGGGGGCTCACAATGAGCAGTTCTTC | CASTPRGGAHNEQFF
. | TRBJ1-1 | . | TRBV5-1 | TGCGCCAGCAGCTTGGCCGGCAGCCGCACTGAAGCTTTCTTT | CASSLAGSRTEAFF
. | TRBJ1-1 | . | TRBV18 | TGTGCCAGCTCACAGACAGCTTGGGGGAACACTGAAGCTTTCTTT | CASSQTAWGNTEAFF
. | TRBJ2-3 | . | TRBV28 | TGTGCCAGCAGTGCACATCTAGAGGGGCTCACAGATACGCAGTATTTT | CASSAHLEGLTDTQYF
. | TRBJ1-4 | . | TRBV12-5 | TGTGCTAGTGGTTTGGCATCAAGAGGGGACGATGAAAAACTGTTTTTT | CASGLASRGDDEKLFF
. | TRBJ2-5 | . | TRBV6-1 | TGTGCCAGCAGTGATCACAGGGCGGGGTTGGAGACCCAGTACTTC | CASSDHRAGLETQYF
. | TRBJ1-1 | . | TRBV3-1/TRBV3-2 | TGTGCCAGCAGCCATGTTGGGTCCAAAAACACTGAAGCTTTCTTT | CASSHVGSKNTEAFF
. | TRBJ2-3 | once | TRBV28 | TGTGCCAGCAGTTTAAGGGCCAAGGGTACGCAGTATTTT | CASSLRAKGTQYF
. | TRBJ2-7 | . | TRBV29-1 | TGCAGCGTTGACGAACAGGGTGGATCCTACGAGCAGTACTTC | CSVDEQGGSYEQYF
TRBD1 | TRBJ1-1 | . | TRBV7-8 | TGTGCCAGCAGCCTTAGGGGGACAGTTAACACTGAAGCTTTCTTT | CASSLRGTVNTEAFF
. | TRBJ1-1 | once | TRBV4-2 | TGTGCCAGCAGCCAAGATTATAGGATCAAGGGAGGAATGAACACTGAAGCTTTCTTT | CASSQDYRIKGGMNTEAFF
. | TRBJ2-2 | once | TRBV6-5 | TGTGCCAGCAGCCGTGACAGCGGCGGGGAGCTGTTTTTT | CASSRDSGGELFF
. | TRBJ2-2 | . | TRBV7-2 | TGTGCCAGCAGCTTAAGGGGACCGACGAACACCGGGGAGCTGTTTTTT | CASSLRGPTNTGELFF
. | TRBJ2-7 | . | TRBV19 | TGTGCCAGTACCCTCGGGGCCAGGGATCGGTCCTACGAGCAGTACTTC | CASTLGARDRSYEQYF
TRBD1 | TRBJ1-1 | . | TRBV10-2 | TGCGCCAGCAGAGTTAACAGGGGGCACGCTTTCTTT | CASRVNRGHAFF
. | TRBJ1-1 | . | TRBV9 | TGTGCCAGCAGCGAGGGGACACTGAACACTGAAGCTTTCTTT | CASSEGTLNTEAFF
. | TRBJ1-2 | . | TRBV30 | TGTGCCTGGAGTGCGCAGGGATATGGCTACACCTTC | CAWSAQGYGYTF
. | TRBJ1-5 | . | TRBV6-5 | TGTGCCAGCAGTTCGGTTCCGAATCAGCCCCAGCATTTT | CASSSVPNQPQHF
. | TRBJ2-7 | . | TRBV5-1 | TGCGCCAGCAGCCTTGGGGGGCAGGGGTCGGCCGAGCAGTACTTC | CASSLGGQGSAEQYF
. | TRBJ1-5 | . | TRBV5-5 | TGTGCCAGCAGCTTGGACCCGACTAATCAGCCCCAGCATTTT | CASSLDPTNQPQHF
. | TRBJ1-1 | . | TRBV29-1 | TGCAGCGTTGCAGGAGGGGCAGACCTCATGAACACTGAAGCTTTCTTT | CSVAGGADLMNTEAFF
. | TRBJ1-6 | . | TRBV2 | TGTGCCAGCAGTTTTCAACCGAGCTCCTATAATTCACCTCTCCACTTT | CASSFQPSSYNSPLHF
. | TRBJ1-5 | . | TRBV6-5 | TGTGCCAGCAGTTCCCAGGGAAGGGGTCAGCCCCAGCATTTT | CASSSQGRGQPQHF
TRBD1 | TRBJ1-1 | . | TRBV2 | TGTGCCAGCAGTGATAGGGGGCAGATGAACACTGAAGCTTTCTTT | CASSDRGQMNTEAFF
. | TRBJ1-2 | . | TRBV12-3/TRBV12-4 | TGTGCCAGCAGTTTCTTAGATGGCTACACCTTC | CASSFLDGYTF
. | TRBJ2-3 | . | TRBV13 | TGTGCCAGCAGCCGCCCTGGGGCAGGGGCCACAGATACGCAGTATTTT | CASSRPGAGATDTQYF
. | TRBJ2-7 | once | TRBV27 | TGTGCCAGCAGTCCATACCAGGACCGAAAGGGCGAGCAGTACTTC | CASSPYQDRKGEQYF
. | TRBJ1-1 | . | TRBV25-1 | TGTGCCAGCAGTGAATATGGTACAGGGTGGATTGGCACTGAAGCTTTCTTT | CASSEYGTGWIGTEAFF
. | TRBJ1-6 | . | TRBV6-5 | TGTGCCAGCAAGTGGCCGGCTGGATATAATTCACCCCTCCACTTT | CASKWPAGYNSPLHF
. | TRBJ2-5 | once | TRBV12-3/TRBV12-4 | TGTGCCACTTCGGGGGCCGGGGAGACCCAGTACTTC | CATSGAGETQYF
. | TRBJ1-1 | few | TRBV3-1/TRBV3-2 | TGTGCCAGCAGCTTGGACACTGAAGCTTTCTTT | CASSLDTEAFF
. | TRBJ2-1 | . | TRBV7-2 | TGTGCCAGCAGCTTACGGGCGGGGCTCGGCTACAATGAGCAGTTCTTC | CASSLRAGLGYNEQFF
. | TRBJ1-5 | . | TRBV28 | TGTGCCAGCAGCCCCTACGAGGGGTTCGTGAGCAATCAGCCCCAGCATTTT | CASSPYEGFVSNQPQHF
TRBD1 | TRBJ1-4 | . | TRBV4-2 | TGTGCCAGCAGCCAAGGGCCGGGACAGTCTAATGAAAAACTGTTTTTT | CASSQGPGQSNEKLFF
. | TRBJ1-1 | . | TRBV6-2/TRBV6-3 | TGTGCCAGCAGCCCTGACAACTTATGGGCTGAAGCTTTCTTT | CASSPDNLWAEAFF
. | TRBJ2-1 | . | TRBV7-9 | TGTGCCAGCAGCATGGACTTCCCCGAGGATGAGCAGTTCTTC | CASSMDFPEDEQFF
. | TRBJ2-3 | . | TRBV20-1 | TGCAGTGCTCCCCTAGCGGATACGCAGTATTTT | CSAPLADTQYF
TRBD1 | TRBJ1-5 | . | TRBV5-1 | TGCGCCAGCAGACCTGGGACAGGGAGTCAGCCCCAGCATTTT | CASRPGTGSQPQHF
. | TRBJ2-5 | . | TRBV3-1/TRBV3-2 | TGTGCCAGCAGCCCGAACCATGGAGGCGGAGAGACCCAGTACTTC | CASSPNHGGGETQYF
TRBD1 | TRBJ1-2 | . | TRBV6-1 | TGTGCCAGCAGTGAAGGGGACAGGGGACGGGTAAGGGATGGCTACACCTTC | CASSEGDRGRVRDGYTF
TRBD1 | TRBJ1-1 | . | TRBV19 | TGTGCCAGTAGTATTCAGCTAGACAGGGGCCTTATGAACACTGAAGCTTTCTTT | CASSIQLDRGLMNTEAFF
TRBD1 | TRBJ1-3 | . | TRBV28 | TGTGCCACCTGGACAGGAGCGGGAAACACCATATATTTT | CATWTGAGNTIYF
. | TRBJ2-3 | . | TRBV6-5 | TGTGCCAGCAGTTCTCTGATCCCAGATACGCAGTATTTT | CASSSLIPDTQYF
TRBD1 | TRBJ1-4 | once | TRBV5-5 | TGTGCCAGCAGCCGGACTCCGGGACAGATAAATGAAAAACTGTTTTTT | CASSRTPGQINEKLFF
TRBD2 | TRBJ2-5 | . | TRBV18 | TGTGCCAGCTCCGGGGGGGTCCAAGAGACCCAGTACTTC | CASSGGVQETQYF
. | TRBJ2-7 | . | TRBV12-3/TRBV12-4 | TGTGCCAGCAGTTTCCCCCGCCACGAGCAGTACTTC | CASSFPRHEQYF
. | TRBJ1-2 | . | TRBV6-2/TRBV6-3 | TGTGCCAGCAGTTACCGGGGCCCACCTAACTATGGCTACACCTTC | CASSYRGPPNYGYTF
TRBD1 | TRBJ1-6 | . | TRBV27 | TGTGCCAGCAGTTCAGGACAGGGTAATTCACCCCTCCACTTT | CASSSGQGNSPLHF
. | TRBJ2-7 | . | TRBV10-3 | TGTGCCATCAGTGAAACCGACAGTCGCCCCTACGAGCAGTACTTC | CAISETDSRPYEQYF